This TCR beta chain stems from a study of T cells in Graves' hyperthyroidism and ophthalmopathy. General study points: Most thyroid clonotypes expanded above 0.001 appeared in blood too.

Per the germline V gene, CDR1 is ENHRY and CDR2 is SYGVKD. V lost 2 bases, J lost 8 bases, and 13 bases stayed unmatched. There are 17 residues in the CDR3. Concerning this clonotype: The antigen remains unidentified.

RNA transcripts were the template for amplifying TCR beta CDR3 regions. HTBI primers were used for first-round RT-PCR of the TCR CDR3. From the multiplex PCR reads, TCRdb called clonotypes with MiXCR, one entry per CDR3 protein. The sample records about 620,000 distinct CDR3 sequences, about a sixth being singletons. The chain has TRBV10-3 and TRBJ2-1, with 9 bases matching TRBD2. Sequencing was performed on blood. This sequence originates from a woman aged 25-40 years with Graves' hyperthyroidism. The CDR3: CAISEGLAGVKGDEQFF. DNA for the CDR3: TGTGCCATCAGTGAGGGATTAGCGGGAGTTAAAGGCGATGAGCAGTTCTTC.